The 29 T cell receptor beta chains in this list originate from one sample, sequenced in a study of blood T cell repertoires in COVID-19. Libraries were prepared by immunoSEQ multiplex PCR; TCRdb keeps only in-frame clonotypes and omits some of them. This repertoire shows 220,000 or so clones, 82% found once; its top ten account for around 3.5%. Sequencing was performed on peripheral blood. All receptors derive from a woman over 75 with acute or convalescent COVID-19.

This clone was found a few times. The J gene is TRBJ1-6, the V gene TRBV19; D is unclear. Between the trimmed V and J ends, which lost 3 bases and 6 bases, there was a span of 9 bases. The germline gives CDR1 LNHDA, CDR2 SQIVND (reference sequence). The CDR3 has 14 amino acids. For the CDR3, the DNA is TGTGCCAGTAGTATTAGACTGAGTAATTCACCCCTCCACTTT. Protein sequence: CASSIRLSNSPLHF.

This chain connects TRBV10-3 to TRBJ2-5; 10 bases agree with TRBD2. The junction had 6 bases not matched to a gene; V was cut back by 3 bases and J by 5 bases. Germline-derived CDR1 and CDR2 are ENHRY and SYGVKD. The CDR3 has 15 amino acids. The CDR3 bases are TGTGCCATCAGTGATGTAGCGGGGGGCCAGGAGACCCAGTACTTC. Its translation: CAISDVAGGQETQYF.

J is TRBJ2-7 and V is TRBV3-1 (or the pseudogene TRBV3-2); tentatively, D is TRBD2 (6 bases). Germline V CDR1 and CDR2: LGHDT, YNNKEL (reference sequence). V was cut by 4 bases and J by 3 bases, with 13 bases left in between. The CDR3 is 14 residues long. The CDR3 DNA reads as TGTGCCAGCAGCCCCGGGACTGGACTCTACGAGCAGTACTTC. It encodes CASSPGTGLYEQYF.

The chain recombines TRBV18 with TRBJ1-6; D is unresolved. CDR1 is KGHSH and CDR2 is LQKENI in the germline V gene. V was pared by 2 bases and J by 10 bases, with 12 bases between. The CDR3 is made up of 14 amino acids. The CDR3 region is CASSPGFERSPLHF. The CDR3 DNA sequence: TGTGCCAGCTCACCAGGGTTCGAGAGGTCACCCCTCCACTTT.

The chain has TRBV3-1 (or the pseudogene TRBV3-2) and TRBJ1-1; the match to TRBD1 covers 9 bases. V was pared by 3 bases and J by 8 bases, with 10 bases of the junction left unmatched. Germline-derived CDR1 and CDR2 are LGHDT and YNNKEL (reference sequence). This CDR3 is built from 15 residues. DNA for the CDR3: TGTGCCAGCAGCCAGACCACAGGGGGCGCAGTGGAAGCTTTCTTT. Its translation: CASSQTTGGAVEAFF.

The CDR3 DNA is TGTGCCAGCAGCGCTACAGGGTTTTCTAGCACAGATACGCAGTATTTT. Translation gives CASSATGFSSTDTQYF. The chain combines TRBV3-1 (or the pseudogene TRBV3-2) with TRBJ2-3, with a possible D match to TRBD1 (6 bases). From germline, CDR1 is LGHDT and CDR2 YNNKEL (reference sequence). This CDR3 is 16 amino acids long. V was trimmed by 5 bases and J by 0 bases, leaving 15 bases between them.

The chain uses TRBV6-1 and TRBJ1-5, with TRBD1 identical over 7 bases. CDR3 length: 20 residues. Germline V gives CDR1 MNHNS, CDR2 SASEGT. The V and J ends lost 2 bases and 3 bases, in that order; junction bases with no gene match: 19. CDR3 nucleotides: TGTGCCAGCAGTGAACATAGTCGAGGTCGCGGACAGGCACACAATCAGCCCCAGCATTTT. This encodes CASSEHSRGRGQAHNQPQHF.

V usage is TRBV30 and J usage is TRBJ1-5, with TRBD1 matching 8 bases. Per the germline V gene, CDR1 is GTSNPN and CDR2 is SVGIG (reference sequence). This CDR3 contains 13 residues. J was trimmed by 4 bases and V by 8 bases; bases with no gene match: 7. For the CDR3, the DNA is TGTGCCGCCGACAGGGGCCTTAATCAGCCCCAGCATTTT. This encodes CAADRGLNQPQHF. Based on the CDR3 plus reference TRBV30 and TRBJ1-5, the full variable domain is SQTIHQWPATLVQPVGSPLSLECTVEGTSNPNLYWYRQAAGRGLQLLFYSVGIGQISSEVPQNLSASRPQDRQFILSSKKLLLSDSGFYLCAADRGLNQPQHFGDGTRLSIL.

V gene TRBV7-2 combines with J gene TRBJ1-2; D may be TRBD1 (6 bases). This CDR3 region has 15 residues. V was cut by 5 bases and J by 4 bases, with 17 bases left in between. Per the germline V gene, CDR1 is SGHTA and CDR2 is FQGNSA. In DNA form, the CDR3 reads TGTGCCAGCAGCCAAAAAGGACAGATTCTCTATGGCTACACCTTC. As protein: CASSQKGQILYGYTF.

The chain employs TRBV2 and TRBJ1-6, with D possibly being TRBD1 (6 bases). Per the germline V gene, CDR1 is SNHLY and CDR2 is FYNNEI. With 6 bases removed from V and 0 bases from J, the gap between germline ends came to 12 bases. The CDR3 has 16 residues. The CDR3 DNA sequence: TGTGCCAGCAGCGAACAGGGAAGCTCCTATAATTCACCCCTCCACTTT. It is translated as CASSEQGSSYNSPLHF.

This clone was counted a few times. J is TRBJ2-2 and V is TRBV5-1, with a weak D call TRBD1 (5 bases). V shed 0 bases and J shed 4 bases, with 10 bases lying between them. The CDR3 contains 15 residues. Per the germline V gene, CDR1 is SGHRS and CDR2 is YFSETQ. DNA for the CDR3: TGCGCCAGCAGCTTGGCCTATCAGGGCACCGGGGAGCTGTTTTTT. Its translation is CASSLAYQGTGELFF.

This sequence joins TRBV6-2 or TRBV6-3 and TRBJ1-5; D is unclear. Germline assignment: CDR1 MNHEY and CDR2 SVGEGT. Trimming cost V 2 bases and J 2 bases, with 7 bases left between them. The length of the CDR3 is 14 residues. This CDR3 is CASSYGAGNQPQHF. As DNA, the CDR3 is TGTGCCAGCAGTTACGGAGCGGGCAATCAGCCCCAGCATTTT.

This clone was detected a few times. This sequence joins TRBV20-1 and TRBJ1-1; TRBD1 is a possible D gene (5 bases). CDR3 length: 11 residues. CDR1 DFQATT and CDR2 SNEGSKA come from the germline V gene (reference sequence). Trimming pared 3 bases from V and 11 bases from J, leaving 13 bases between. Here the CDR3 reads CSAREGLDAFF. As DNA, the CDR3 is TGCAGTGCTAGGGAGGGGCTAGATGCTTTCTTT.

The gene calls are TRBV25-1 and TRBJ2-3; tentative D call: TRBD1 (6 bases). Trimming shortened V by 6 bases and J by 2 bases, and 15 bases separated the two germline ends. Germline V gives CDR1 MGHDK, CDR2 SYGVNS. This CDR3 is 15 amino acids long. The CDR3 nucleotides are TGTGCCAGCAGCCTCGGGACAACCTCCACAGATACGCAGTATTTT. Translation gives CASSLGTTSTDTQYF.

The V call is TRBV5-6, the J call TRBJ1-1; 7 bases match TRBD1. In germline, CDR1 is SGHDT, CDR2 YYEEEE. CDR3 size: 13 residues. With 4 bases clipped from V and 4 bases from J, the junction kept 4 bases outside the gene matches. CDR3 residues: CASSLQGGTEAFF. The DNA for the CDR3 is TGTGCCAGCAGCCTGCAGGGGGGCACTGAAGCTTTCTTT.

There are a few counts of this clone. The chain links TRBV6-5 to TRBJ2-7, with no clear D. Trimming pared 0 bases from V and 4 bases from J, leaving 10 bases between. Germline CDR1 reads MNHEY; CDR2 reads SVGAGI. This CDR3 has 14 residues. Here the CDR3 DNA reads TGTGCCAGCAGTTACTCGCCCTTGGCTTACGAGCAGTACTTC. Protein: CASSYSPLAYEQYF.

CDR3 loop: CASSSSGLNQPQHF. Here the CDR3 DNA reads TGTGCCAGCAGTTCTTCAGGGTTGAACCAGCCCCAGCATTTT. The V and J genes are TRBV6-2 or TRBV6-3 and TRBJ1-5; a weak D match, TRBD1 (5 bases). Germline V gene data show CDR1 as MNHEY and CDR2 as SVGEGT. The CDR3 spans 14 residues. Between the trimmed V and J ends, which lost 4 bases and 7 bases, there was a span of 14 bases.

Concerning this clone itself: Additional DNA sequences in this sample encode the identical CDR3. V is TRBV12-3 or TRBV12-4 and J is TRBJ1-1; D unclear. The CDR3 runs 13 residues. The ends were cut back, 4 bases at V and 1 base at J, with 7 bases in the middle. In DNA form, the CDR3 reads TGTGCCAGCAGTTCTACCGAGAACACTGAAGCTTTCTTT. It encodes CASSSTENTEAFF.

The chain carries TRBV6-5 and TRBJ1-6; TRBD1 matches 8 bases. Germline loops: CDR1 MNHEY, CDR2 SVGAGI. CDR3 size: 14 residues. The ends lost 4 bases at V and 7 bases at J; junction bases unmatched: 3. Here the CDR3 DNA reads TGTGCCAGCAGTTCCTGGACAGGGAATTCACCCCTCCACTTT. Its translation: CASSSWTGNSPLHF.

The CDR3 nucleotides are TGTGCCAGCAGCCCAAGACTAGCGGGGGGCGGGGATGAGCAGTTCTTC. Its protein is CASSPRLAGGGDEQFF. The chain carries TRBV7-9 and TRBJ2-1; 13 bases map to TRBD2. The CDR3 is 16 residues long. Germline V gene lookup returns CDR1 SEHNR and CDR2 FQNEAQ (reference sequence). The J segment lost 8 bases and the V segment lost 5 bases, leaving 9 bases of the junction unmatched.

The V and J genes are TRBV6-1 and TRBJ2-7; TRBD1 agrees at 10 bases. CDR1 is MNHNS, CDR2 SASEGT, per germline. The V gene end was trimmed by 3 bases and the J gene end by 6 bases; junction bases not matched to a gene: 11. The CDR3 loop spans 16 amino acids. The CDR3: CASSDRGTGVRFEQYF. Written as DNA, the CDR3 is TGTGCCAGCAGTGATAGGGGGACAGGGGTGCGGTTCGAGCAGTACTTC.

The chain couples TRBV18 to TRBJ2-5, with D hard to call. Germline CDR1 reads KGHSH; CDR2 reads LQKENI. The germline V and J ends were trimmed by 2 bases and 2 bases, with 12 bases remaining between them. The CDR3 loop spans 15 amino acids. The CDR3 DNA reads as TGTGCCAGCTCACCATTCACCCTGAGGCAAGAGACCCAGTACTTC. This encodes CASSPFTLRQETQYF.

The chain is built from TRBV7-2 and TRBJ2-7; 7 positions agree with TRBD2. This CDR3 is 15 amino acids long. Germline V gene sequence: CDR1 SGHTA, CDR2 FQGNSA. Unmatched junction bases numbered 5, after V lost 1 base and J lost 2 bases. In nucleotides, the CDR3 is TGTGCCAGCAGCTTAGGAGCGGGGCCAACCTACGAGCAGTACTTC. As protein: CASSLGAGPTYEQYF.

The V and J genes are TRBV28 and TRBJ1-6; weak D call: TRBD1 (6 bases). V was trimmed by 6 bases and J by 0 bases, leaving 9 bases between them. The CDR3 loop spans 15 amino acids. From germline, CDR1 is MDHEN and CDR2 SYDVKM. The CDR3 nucleotides read TGTGCCAGCAGACAGACAGGCTCCTATAATTCACCCCTCCACTTT. It codes for CASRQTGSYNSPLHF.

This chain connects TRBV5-4 to TRBJ1-2; D uncertain. This CDR3 region has 14 residues. Trimming removed 0 bases at V and 4 bases at J, with 10 bases between. In germline, CDR1 is SGHNT, CDR2 YYREEE (reference sequence). CDR3 sequence (DNA): TGTGCCAGCAGCTTGGCGCAGGCAGGCTATGGCTACACCTTC. Its translation is CASSLAQAGYGYTF.

The chain recombines TRBV7-2 with TRBJ2-3, with D tentatively TRBD1 (5 bases). The CDR3 sequence is 16 residues long. Germline V gene lookup returns CDR1 SGHTA and CDR2 FQGNSA. Trimming pared 2 bases from V and 0 bases from J, leaving 12 bases between. The CDR3 region has the DNA TGTGCCAGCAGCTTACCCCTCAGACAGAGCACAGATACGCAGTATTTT. Protein: CASSLPLRQSTDTQYF.

This rearrangement joins TRBV7-9 to TRBJ1-2; the match to TRBD1 covers 8 bases. The junction had 4 bases not matched to a gene; V was cut back by 1 base and J by 6 bases. There are 14 residues in the CDR3. Per germline, CDR1 SEHNR and CDR2 FQNEAQ (reference sequence). The CDR3 DNA sequence: TGTGCCAGCAGCTTAGGGCAGGGGGCTCATGGCTACACCTTC. Translation gives CASSLGQGAHGYTF. Complete variable domain (other parts from reference TRBV7-9 and TRBJ1-2): DTGVSQNPRHKITKRGQNVTFRCDPISEHNRLYWYRQTLGQGPEFLTYFQNEAQLEKSRLLSDRFSAERPKGSFSTLEIQRTEQGDSAMYLCASSLGQGAHGYTFGSGTRLTVV.

The V and J genes are TRBV11-3 and TRBJ1-1; 7 nucleotides line up with TRBD1. Germline values: CDR1 SGHNT, CDR2 YENEEA. The CDR3 length is 14 residues. V dropped 2 bases and J dropped 4; count of bases not matched to a gene: 4. The CDR3 sequence is CASSLSGQFTEAFF. CDR3 nucleotides: TGTGCCAGCAGCTTATCGGGACAGTTCACTGAAGCTTTCTTT.

The gene calls are TRBV5-5 and TRBJ1-5; possibly TRBD1 for D (5 bases). The germline CDR1 and CDR2 sequences are SGHKS and YYEKEE (reference sequence). The CDR3 consists of 15 residues. The V and J ends lost 0 bases and 4 bases respectively, with 11 bases between them. The CDR3 reads CASSLELGGNQPQHF. CDR3 coding DNA: TGTGCCAGCAGCTTGGAGTTGGGGGGAAATCAGCCCCAGCATTTT.